This T cell receptor beta chain was retrieved from a study of patients and donors after allogeneic stem cell transplantation. V lost 3 bases, J lost 1 base, and 7 bases stayed unmatched. Germline assignment: CDR1 KGHDR and CDR2 SFDVKD. The CDR3 consists of 17 residues. A single count supports this clonotype. TCRdb independently ran MiXCR on the RT-PCR reads; one entry per CDR3 protein. This sample has roughly 140,000 distinct CDR3 sequences, with about a third found just once. This receptor was obtained from a human donor who was either an allogeneic HSCT recipient or a stem cell or donor lymphocyte infusion donor (not recorded which). It is not recorded whose cells these are; they may come from a transplant donor. The sequencing input was blood, either unsorted or a sorted T cell fraction (not recorded which). This sequence joins TRBV24-1 and TRBJ2-3, with 9 bases lining up with TRBD2. The CDR3 sequence: CATSDLKGGGGTDTQYF. The DNA for the CDR3 is TGTGCCACCAGTGATCTCAAAGGCGGGGGGGGCACAGATACGCAGTATTTT.